A single sample is the source of the 7 T cell receptor beta chains below, sequenced in a study of blood T cell repertoires in COVID-19. Here immunoSEQ multiplex PCR was the method, and the copy in TCRdb shows in-frame clones only, minus some. The data hold 350,000 or so clones, with roughly 90% observed a single time. The sequenced sample consisted of peripheral blood. These receptors were obtained from a woman between 55 and 75 years old with COVID-19, enrolled during active disease.

The V gene is TRBV5-6, the J gene TRBJ1-1; D perhaps matches TRBD1 (5 bases). The CDR3 runs 13 residues. The germline V gene has CDR1 SGHDT and CDR2 YYEEEE. V lost 4 bases and J lost 1, with 8 bases in between. In DNA, the CDR3 is TGTGCCAGCAGCCCTGGACAGAACACTGAAGCTTTCTTT. This translates into CASSPGQNTEAFF.

The genes are TRBV28 and TRBJ1-2; a possible D gene is TRBD1 (6 bases). The CDR3 spans 11 residues. Trimming removed 6 bases at V and 7 bases at J, with 9 bases between. Germline V gene lookup returns CDR1 MDHEN and CDR2 SYDVKM. The DNA for the CDR3 is TGTGCCAGCAGAATAGGGGGTGGCTACACCTTC. This sequence encodes CASRIGGGYTF.

This clone has a handful of counts. The chain is built from TRBV5-4 and TRBJ1-1; 7 bases fit TRBD1. CDR3 length: 15 amino acids. Germline V gives CDR1 SGHNT, CDR2 YYREEE (reference sequence). V was pared by 4 bases and J by 2 bases, with 8 bases of the junction left unmatched. In DNA, the CDR3 is TGTGCCAGCAGCGGTCTCGGACAGGTTAACACTGAAGCTTTCTTT. Translating it yields CASSGLGQVNTEAFF. The full variable domain, in which reference TRBV5-4 and TRBJ1-1 provide the parts outside the CDR3, is ETGVTQSPTHLIKTRGQQVTLRCSSQSGHNTVSWYQQALGQGPQFIFQYYREEENGRGNFPPRFSGLQFPNYSSELNVNALELDDSALYLCASSGLGQVNTEAFFGQGTRLTVV.

The chain has TRBV12-5 and TRBJ2-1, with 9 bases lining up with TRBD1. Germline loops: CDR1 LGHNT, CDR2 FRNRAP. After removal of 5 bases from V and 10 bases from J, the junction contained 6 bases not matched to a gene. The CDR3 loop spans 13 amino acids. This chain's CDR3 is CASGPGTGNEQFF. CDR3 DNA: TGTGCTAGTGGTCCCGGGACAGGGAACGAGCAGTTCTTC.

This clone has a single count. The chain uses TRBV11-3 and TRBJ1-2, with D possibly TRBD1 on 5 matching bases. The CDR3 length is 15 residues. Trimming removed 4 bases from V and 6 bases from J, with 18 bases in between. Germline values: CDR1 SGHNT, CDR2 YENEEA. Here the CDR3 DNA reads TGTGCCAGCAGCTCCCCCCCCTCAGGGTGCGATGGCTACACCTTC. This gives the protein CASSSPPSGCDGYTF.

The V gene is TRBV5-6, the J gene TRBJ1-1; 8 positions match TRBD1. This CDR3 has 15 residues. Germline CDR1 SGHDT, CDR2 YYEEEE. J lost 4 bases, V lost 3 bases, and 8 bases had no gene match. CDR3 DNA: TGTGCCAGCAGCTCCTACCACAGGGGGGGCACTGAAGCTTTCTTT. It is translated as CASSSYHRGGTEAFF.

This chain links TRBV10-3 with TRBJ2-7, with 7 bases matching TRBD1. J was trimmed by 3 bases and V by 6 bases; bases with no gene match: 2. The CDR3 has 12 residues. Germline V gene sequence: CDR1 ENHRY, CDR2 SYGVKD. CDR3 residues: CAIRGDSYEQYF. CDR3 bases: TGTGCCATCAGAGGGGACAGCTACGAGCAGTACTTC.